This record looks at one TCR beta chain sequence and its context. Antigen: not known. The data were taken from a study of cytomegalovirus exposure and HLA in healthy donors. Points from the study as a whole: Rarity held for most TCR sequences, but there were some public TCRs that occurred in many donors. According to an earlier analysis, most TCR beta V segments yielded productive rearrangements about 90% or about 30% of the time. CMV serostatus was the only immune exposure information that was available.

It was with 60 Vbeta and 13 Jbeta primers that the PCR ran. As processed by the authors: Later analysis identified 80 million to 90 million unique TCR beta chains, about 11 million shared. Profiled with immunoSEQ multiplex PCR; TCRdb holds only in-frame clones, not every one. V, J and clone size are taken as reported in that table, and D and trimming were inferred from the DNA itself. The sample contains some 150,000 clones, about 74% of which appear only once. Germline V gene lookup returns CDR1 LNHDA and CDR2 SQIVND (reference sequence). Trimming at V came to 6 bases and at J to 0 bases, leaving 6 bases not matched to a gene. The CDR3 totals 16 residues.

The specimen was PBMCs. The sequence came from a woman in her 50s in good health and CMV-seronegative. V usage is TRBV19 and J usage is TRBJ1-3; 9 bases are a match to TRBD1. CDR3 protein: CASSLQGASSGNTIYF. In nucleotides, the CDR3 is TGTGCCAGTAGCTTACAGGGGGCGAGCTCTGGAAACACCATATATTTT.